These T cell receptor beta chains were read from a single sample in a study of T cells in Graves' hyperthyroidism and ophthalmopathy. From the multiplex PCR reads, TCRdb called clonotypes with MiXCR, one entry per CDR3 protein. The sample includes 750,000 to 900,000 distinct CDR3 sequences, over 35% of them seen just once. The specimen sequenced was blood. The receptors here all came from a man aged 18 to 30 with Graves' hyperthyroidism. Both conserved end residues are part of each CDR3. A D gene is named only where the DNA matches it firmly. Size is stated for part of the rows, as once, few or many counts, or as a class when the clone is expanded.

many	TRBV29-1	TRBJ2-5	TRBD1	TGCAGCGGGGGACAGGGCCCAAAGACCCAGTACTTC	CSGGQGPKTQYF
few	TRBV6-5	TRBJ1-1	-	TGTGCCAGCAGTTACTCGGGAGGGGAATTAGCGGGGAACACTGAAGCTTTCTTT	CASSYSGGELAGNTEAFF
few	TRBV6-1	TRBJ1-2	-	TGTGCCAGCAGTGAAGCGCTCCAGGCCCAGGGAGGCTACACCTTC	CASSEALQAQGGYTF
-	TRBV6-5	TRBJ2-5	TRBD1	TGTGCCAGCGAGGGACAGGGTAGAGAGACCCAGTACTTC	CASEGQGRETQYF
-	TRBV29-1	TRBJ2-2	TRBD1	TGCAGCGTCTTCTTCAGCGTCGGGACAGTAAGATTCGGGGAGCTGTTTTTT	CSVFFSVGTVRFGELFF
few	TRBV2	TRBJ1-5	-	TGTGCCAGCAGTGAAGAGAGCTTTAGCAATCAGCCCCAGCATTTT	CASSEESFSNQPQHF
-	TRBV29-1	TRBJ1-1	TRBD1	TGCAGCGTACCGGGACAGGGAGTAGAGGAGCAGTTCTTT	CSVPGQGVEEQFF
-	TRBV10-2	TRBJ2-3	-	TGCGCCAGCAGTGATCAGCCAGGTAGCACAGATACGCAGTATTTT	CASSDQPGSTDTQYF
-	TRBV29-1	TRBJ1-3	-	TGCAGCGGACGGGACACCATATATTTT	CSGRDTIYF
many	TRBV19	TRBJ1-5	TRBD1	TGTGCCAGTGGGGGACAGGGGGATCAGCCCCAGCATTTT	CASGGQGDQPQHF
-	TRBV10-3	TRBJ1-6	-	TGTGCCGCCGGGGACACGACTTCACCCCTCCACTTT	CAAGDTTSPLHF
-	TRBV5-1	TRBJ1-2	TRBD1	TGCGCCAGCAGCTTGGGCGGTGGACAGGTTCATGGCTACACCTTC	CASSLGGGQVHGYTF
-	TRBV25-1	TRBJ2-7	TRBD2	TGTGCCAGCGGAGCGGGAGGGTGGAACGAGCAGTACTTC	CASGAGGWNEQYF
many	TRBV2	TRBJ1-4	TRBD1	TGTGCCAGCAGTTATAAAACAGGGGAAGGCGGAAAACTGTTTTTT	CASSYKTGEGGKLFF
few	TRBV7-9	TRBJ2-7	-	TGTGCCAGCAGTACACAGGGCCACGAGCAGTACTTC	CASSTQGHEQYF
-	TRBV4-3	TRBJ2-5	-	TGCGCCAGCAGCCAAGCGGCCAAAGAGACCCAGTACTTC	CASSQAAKETQYF
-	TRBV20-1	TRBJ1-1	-	TGCAGTGCTAGACATGACCTGAACACTGAAGCTTTCTTT	CSARHDLNTEAFF
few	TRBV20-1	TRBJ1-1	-	TGCAGTGCTAGAGATAGGCAGATGAACACTGAAGCTTTCTTT	CSARDRQMNTEAFF
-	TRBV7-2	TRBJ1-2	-	TGTGCCAGCAGCTTGCCAACGGCGGTCCACTATGGCTACACCTTC	CASSLPTAVHYGYTF
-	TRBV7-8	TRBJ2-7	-	TGCGCCAGCAGCCAAGCCATGGGCTCGGGGCCGATAAACGAGCAGTACTTC	CASSQAMGSGPINEQYF
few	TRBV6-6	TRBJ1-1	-	TGTGCCAGCAGTTACCGTTCCCCTAACACTGAAGCTTTCTTT	CASSYRSPNTEAFF
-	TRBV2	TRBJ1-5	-	TGTGCCAGCCGCCCAGGTAATCAGCCCCAGCATTTT	CASRPGNQPQHF
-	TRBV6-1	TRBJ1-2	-	TGTGCCAGCAGTGAAAACCTGGGGCCCCCGTATGGCTACACCTTC	CASSENLGPPYGYTF
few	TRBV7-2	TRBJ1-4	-	TGTGCCAGCAGCCCCCGTCAGGCAGCTAATGAAAAACTGTTTTTT	CASSPRQAANEKLFF
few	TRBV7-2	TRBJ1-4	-	TGTGCCAGCAGTACACAGGGACCGTTT	CASSTQGPF
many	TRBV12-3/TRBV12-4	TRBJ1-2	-	TGTGCCAGCAGGACACCGGGGTCTGGCTACACCTTC	CASRTPGSGYTF
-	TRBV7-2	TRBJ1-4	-	TGTGCCAGCAGCCACGGGGAGGCAACTAATGAAAAACTGTTTTTT	CASSHGEATNEKLFF
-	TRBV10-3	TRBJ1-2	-	TGTGCCAGCAGCCAAATGGATCGGAGCGACTATGGCTACACCTTC	CASSQMDRSDYGYTF
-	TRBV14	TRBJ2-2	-	TGTGCCAGCAGCCAATTAGCTCTCACCGGGGAGCTGTTTTTT	CASSQLALTGELFF
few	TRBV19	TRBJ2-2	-	TGTGCCAGTAGTATATGGGGAAGGGGCACCGGGGAGCTGTTTTTT	CASSIWGRGTGELFF
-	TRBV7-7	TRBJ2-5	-	TGCGCCAGCAGCTTTAGGGCGGACGTTGGCCAAGAGACCCAGTACTTC	CASSFRADVGQETQYF
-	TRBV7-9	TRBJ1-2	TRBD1	TGTGCCAGCAGCCACCGGGACAGCGCACTTATCTATGGCTACACCTTC	CASSHRDSALIYGYTF
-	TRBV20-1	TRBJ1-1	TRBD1	TGCAGTGCGACAGACAGGGGGGGAGACACTGAAGCTTTCTTT	CSATDRGGDTEAFF
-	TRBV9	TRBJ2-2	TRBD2	TGTGCCAGCAGCGAGACTAGCGGGAGACCCCCGAACACCGGGGAGCTGTTTTTT	CASSETSGRPPNTGELFF
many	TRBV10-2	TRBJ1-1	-	TGCGCCAGCAGTCTTCTGGCCACTGAAGCTTTCTTT	CASSLLATEAFF
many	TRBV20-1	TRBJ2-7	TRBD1	TGCAGTGCTAGATTGGACAGGGAGGATAAGCAGTACTTC	CSARLDREDKQYF
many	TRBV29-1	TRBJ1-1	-	TGCAGCGTTGAAGGTGGGACACCGAACACTGAAGCTTTCTTT	CSVEGGTPNTEAFF
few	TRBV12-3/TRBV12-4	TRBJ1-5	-	TGTGCCAGCAGCCCCGGGGGGGGGAGAGGCAAACAGCCCCAGCATTTT	CASSPGGGRGKQPQHF
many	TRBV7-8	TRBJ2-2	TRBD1	TGTGCCAGCAGCGCACAGGGGGCGCAGGCCGGGGAGCTGTTTTTT	CASSAQGAQAGELFF
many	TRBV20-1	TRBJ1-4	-	TGCAGTGCTGACCTTGCAACTAATGAAAAACTGTTTTTT	CSADLATNEKLFF
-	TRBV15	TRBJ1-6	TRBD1	TGTGCCACCAGCAGAGATAGGGGGACAGGCCATAATTCACCCCTCCACTTT	CATSRDRGTGHNSPLHF
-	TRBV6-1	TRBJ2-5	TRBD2	TGTGCCAGCACCGCGGGAGGCCAAGAGACCCAGTACTTC	CASTAGGQETQYF
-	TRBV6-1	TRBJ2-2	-	TGTGCCAGCACCGAGGGGAACACCGGGGAGCTGTTTTTT	CASTEGNTGELFF
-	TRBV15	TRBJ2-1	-	TGTGCCACTGCGACGGTTTACAATGAGCAGTTCTTC	CATATVYNEQFF
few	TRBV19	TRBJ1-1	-	TGTGCCAGTAGTAAGGAACAGGGTTTGGGCACTGAAGCTTTCTTT	CASSKEQGLGTEAFF
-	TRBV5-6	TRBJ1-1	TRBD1	TGTGCCAGCAGCTGGGGGACAGCAGAAGCTTTCTTT	CASSWGTAEAFF
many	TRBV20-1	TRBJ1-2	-	TGCAGTGCTATTGGTTGGGACGGCTACACCTTC	CSAIGWDGYTF
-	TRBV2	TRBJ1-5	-	TGTGCCAGCAGTGAAACAGCGGGGAACAGCAATCAGCCCCAGCATTTT	CASSETAGNSNQPQHF
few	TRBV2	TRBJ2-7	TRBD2	TGTGCCAGTCTGGCCGGGGGGACCTCCTACGAGCAGTACTTC	CASLAGGTSYEQYF
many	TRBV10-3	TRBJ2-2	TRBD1	TGTGCCAGCGCCCCTTCCGGGACAGGGACGCCCGGGGAGCTGTTTTTT	CASAPSGTGTPGELFF
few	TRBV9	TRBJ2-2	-	TGTGCCAGCAGCTTCGCCCGCGCCGGGGAGCTGTTTTTT	CASSFARAGELFF
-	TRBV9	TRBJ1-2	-	TGTGCCAGCACCCTGGGGGCAGAACTTAACTATGGCTACACCTTC	CASTLGAELNYGYTF
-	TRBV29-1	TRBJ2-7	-	TGCAGCGTAGCTGCCGGCCGCTCCTACGAGCAGTACTTC	CSVAAGRSYEQYF
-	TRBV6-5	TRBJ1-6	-	TGTGCCAGCAGTTACCAGATGGGGAGCCTTAATTCACCCCTCCACTTT	CASSYQMGSLNSPLHF
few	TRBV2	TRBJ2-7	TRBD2	TGTGCCAGTACCGCCAGGGACTACTCCTACGAGCAGTACTTC	CASTARDYSYEQYF
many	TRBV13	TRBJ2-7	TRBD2	TGTGCCTGCGCGGGAGGGACAACGGAGCAGTACTTC	CACAGGTTEQYF
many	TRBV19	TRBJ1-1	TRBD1	TGTGCCAGTCAGAGACAGGGCATCAGCACTGAAGCTTTCTTT	CASQRQGISTEAFF
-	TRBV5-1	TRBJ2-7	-	TGCGCCAGCAGCTTGCGAGCACCAAAGGCCTACGAGCAGTACTTC	CASSLRAPKAYEQYF
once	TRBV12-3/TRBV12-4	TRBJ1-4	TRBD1	TGTGCCAGCAGCCGCGCAGGGGGCGCCCCTGAAAAACTGTTTTTT	CASSRAGGAPEKLFF
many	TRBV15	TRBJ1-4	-	TGTGCCACCAGCAGAGGCCAGGAGATTAATGAAAAACTGTTTTTT	CATSRGQEINEKLFF